This T cell receptor (beta chain) was found in a study of control samples from healthy donors and cancer patients. V dropped 4 bases and J dropped 6; count of bases not matched to a gene: 7. This CDR3 contains 14 residues. Germline loops: CDR1 SQVTM, CDR2 ANQGSEA. This table comes from immunoSEQ multiplex PCR, and its TCRdb copy is limited to in-frame clones, with some not included. The table records fewer than 95,000 clones, 85% of them present only once. Material for sequencing was blood. The chain is built from TRBV29-1 and TRBJ2-1; 9 bases match TRBD2. The sequence was collected from a man between 25 and 39 years old in good health. The CDR3 loop is CSVVRAGGFNEQFF. Here the CDR3 DNA reads TGCAGCGTTGTACGCGCGGGGGGGTTCAATGAGCAGTTCTTC.